This TCR beta chain was obtained from a study of response to subunit inactivated influenza vaccine (dated by TCRdb to the late 2010s). For the wider study: Deep quantitative profiling of the T cell receptor repertoire was used in the study to follow responses to a trivalent subunit inactivated influenza vaccine.

Preparation of the library involved RT-PCR. The sequencer listed for this sample is Illumina HiSeq 2500. TCRdb trimmed the raw reads at Q25, called clones with MiXCR and kept productive beta chains. Rows with one shared CDR3 protein collapse into an entry with the most common genes and DNA. The sample table lists 600,000 to 850,000 distinct CDR3 sequences, 12% to 15% of them with a count of one. About 7.4% of the sample is taken by the ten largest. A note on this clonotype: No antigen is known for it. The input lacks base qualities; no much larger clone sits a single base away.

The germline V gene yields SNHLY for CDR1 and FYNNEI for CDR2. Counted from cysteine to phenylalanine, this CDR3 has 15 amino acids. The DNA shown is the 45-base CDR3, in frame from base 1. V loses 7 bases of germline sequence and J loses 1 base, and the interval between the two ends is 17 bases. What the study reported, not specific to this receptor: The authors suggested that each seasonal influenza vaccination may recruit only a limited number of new T cells.

The sample here was PBMCs from blood, taken around 14 days before vaccination. The rearranged segments are TRBV2 and TRBJ2-7, with TRBD2 tentatively as D gene (5 bases match). This receptor was identified in a man aged 50 to 59 who received an inactivated influenza vaccine. Donor details come from another sample of the same person, matched by shared clones. CDR3 loop: CASMLRGGGSYEQYF. Read as DNA, the sequence is TGTGCCAGCATGCTACGAGGAGGAGGTTCCTACGAGCAGTACTTC.